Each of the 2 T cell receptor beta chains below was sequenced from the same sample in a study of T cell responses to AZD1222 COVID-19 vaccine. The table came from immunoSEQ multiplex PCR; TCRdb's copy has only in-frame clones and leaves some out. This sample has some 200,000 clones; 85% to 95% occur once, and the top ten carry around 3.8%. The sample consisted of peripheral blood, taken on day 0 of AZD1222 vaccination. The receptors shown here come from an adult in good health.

The CDR3 loop is CASSQGPGRPQHF. As DNA, the CDR3 is TGTGCCAGCAGCCAAGGTCCAGGGAGGCCCCAGCATTTT. The J gene is TRBJ1-5, the V gene TRBV3-1 (or the pseudogene TRBV3-2); D is possibly TRBD1 (5 bases). Between the trimmed V and J ends, which lost 1 base and 9 bases, there was a span of 10 bases. This CDR3 comprises 13 residues. Germline values: CDR1 LGHDT, CDR2 YNNKEL (reference sequence).

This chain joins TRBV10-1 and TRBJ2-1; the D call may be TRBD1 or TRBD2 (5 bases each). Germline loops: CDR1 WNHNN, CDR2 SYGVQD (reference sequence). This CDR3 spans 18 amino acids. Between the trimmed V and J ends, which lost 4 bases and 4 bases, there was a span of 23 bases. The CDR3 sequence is CASSARSPRDAGYNEQFF. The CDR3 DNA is TGCGCCAGCAGTGCCCGTTCTCCCCGGGACGCAGGATACAATGAGCAGTTCTTC.